The rows below give T cell receptor beta chains drawn from one sample of a study of T cell repertoires in aging, cancer and after chemotherapy. TCRdb recomputed calls from the multiplex PCR reads with MiXCR, one row per CDR3 protein. The data contain fewer than 3,500 distinct CDR3 sequences, almost 25% of them singletons. Sequenced: blood. The receptor set was obtained from a human donor with a solid tumor. Each CDR3 is given with its conserved first and last residue. The order of the fields is clone size, V gene, D gene, J gene, CDR3 protein, CDR3 DNA. The D gene is left open where the match is weak. The size field is filled for only some rows; it gives once, few, many or a size class.

size: .; V: TRBV11-2; D: .; J: TRBJ1-5; CDR3: CASSLDRNNQPQHF; DNA: TGTGCCAGCAGCTTAGACAGGAACAATCAGCCCCAGCATTTT
size: medium-sized; V: TRBV28; D: .; J: TRBJ2-2; CDR3: CASSAGFTGELFF; DNA: TGTGCCAGCAGCGCAGGGTTCACCGGGGAGCTGTTTTTT
size: few; V: TRBV20-1; D: .; J: TRBJ2-6; CDR3: CSARVGSGANVLTF; DNA: TGCAGTGCTAGAGTGGGTTCTGGGGCCAACGTCCTGACTTTC
size: .; V: TRBV6-5; D: .; J: TRBJ2-7; CDR3: CASRGGLAGEQYF; DNA: TGTGCCAGCAGGGGGGGCCTAGCCGGCGAGCAGTACTTC
size: medium-sized; V: TRBV12-3/TRBV12-4; D: .; J: TRBJ2-7; CDR3: CASSLGQGHSYEQYF; DNA: TGTGCCAGCAGTTTAGGGCAGGGCCACTCCTACGAGCAGTACTTC
size: .; V: TRBV24-1; D: .; J: TRBJ2-6; CDR3: CATSDLGEDGANVLTF; DNA: TGTGCCACCAGTGATTTAGGGGAAGACGGGGCCAACGTCCTGACTTTC
size: .; V: TRBV19; D: .; J: TRBJ1-4; CDR3: CASSIGSTNEKLFF; DNA: TGTGCCAGTAGTATTGGGTCGACTAATGAAAAACTGTTTTTT
size: few; V: TRBV20-1; D: .; J: TRBJ2-4; CDR3: CSANQGDQAKNIQYF; DNA: TGCAGTGCTAATCAGGGCGACCAGGCCAAAAACATTCAGTACTTC
size: .; V: TRBV28; D: .; J: TRBJ2-7; CDR3: CASSGLTRSSEQYF; DNA: TGTGCCAGCAGTGGCCTTACTAGATCCTCCGAGCAGTACTTC
size: few; V: TRBV6-1; D: TRBD1; J: TRBJ2-1; CDR3: CASGDQTGSYNEQFF; DNA: TGTGCCAGCGGGGACCAGACAGGGTCCTACAATGAGCAGTTCTTC
size: medium-sized; V: TRBV4-2; D: TRBD1; J: TRBJ1-6; CDR3: CASSQDLGQGVNSPLHF; DNA: TGTGCCAGCAGCCAAGATCTTGGCCAGGGGGTGAATTCACCCCTCCACTTT
size: medium-sized; V: TRBV13; D: .; J: TRBJ2-1; CDR3: CASSLGLGAGARYNEQFF; DNA: TGTGCCAGCAGCTTAGGCCTGGGGGCGGGAGCGAGGTACAATGAGCAGTTCTTC
size: medium-sized; V: TRBV27; D: .; J: TRBJ2-5; CDR3: CASSFGPGGDETQYF; DNA: .
size: .; V: TRBV20-1; D: .; J: TRBJ1-3; CDR3: CSARGRRSGNTIYF; DNA: TGCAGTGCTAGAGGGCGCCGCTCTGGAAACACCATATATTTT
size: .; V: TRBV29-1; D: TRBD1; J: TRBJ1-2; CDR3: CGLGQGVGYTF; DNA: TGCGGATTGGGACAGGGGGTGGGCTACACCTTC
size: medium-sized; V: TRBV7-6; D: .; J: TRBJ2-1; CDR3: CASSLSSEQFF; DNA: TGTGCCAGCAGCTTAAGTAGTGAGCAGTTCTTC
size: medium-sized; V: TRBV12-3/TRBV12-4; D: TRBD1; J: TRBJ1-1; CDR3: CASSPGTVNTEAFF; DNA: TGTGCCAGCAGCCCCGGGACAGTGAACACTGAAGCTTTCTTT
size: large; V: TRBV29-1; D: .; J: TRBJ2-5; CDR3: CSVRRDGETQYF; DNA: TGCAGCGTTAGACGGGATGGGGAGACCCAGTACTTC